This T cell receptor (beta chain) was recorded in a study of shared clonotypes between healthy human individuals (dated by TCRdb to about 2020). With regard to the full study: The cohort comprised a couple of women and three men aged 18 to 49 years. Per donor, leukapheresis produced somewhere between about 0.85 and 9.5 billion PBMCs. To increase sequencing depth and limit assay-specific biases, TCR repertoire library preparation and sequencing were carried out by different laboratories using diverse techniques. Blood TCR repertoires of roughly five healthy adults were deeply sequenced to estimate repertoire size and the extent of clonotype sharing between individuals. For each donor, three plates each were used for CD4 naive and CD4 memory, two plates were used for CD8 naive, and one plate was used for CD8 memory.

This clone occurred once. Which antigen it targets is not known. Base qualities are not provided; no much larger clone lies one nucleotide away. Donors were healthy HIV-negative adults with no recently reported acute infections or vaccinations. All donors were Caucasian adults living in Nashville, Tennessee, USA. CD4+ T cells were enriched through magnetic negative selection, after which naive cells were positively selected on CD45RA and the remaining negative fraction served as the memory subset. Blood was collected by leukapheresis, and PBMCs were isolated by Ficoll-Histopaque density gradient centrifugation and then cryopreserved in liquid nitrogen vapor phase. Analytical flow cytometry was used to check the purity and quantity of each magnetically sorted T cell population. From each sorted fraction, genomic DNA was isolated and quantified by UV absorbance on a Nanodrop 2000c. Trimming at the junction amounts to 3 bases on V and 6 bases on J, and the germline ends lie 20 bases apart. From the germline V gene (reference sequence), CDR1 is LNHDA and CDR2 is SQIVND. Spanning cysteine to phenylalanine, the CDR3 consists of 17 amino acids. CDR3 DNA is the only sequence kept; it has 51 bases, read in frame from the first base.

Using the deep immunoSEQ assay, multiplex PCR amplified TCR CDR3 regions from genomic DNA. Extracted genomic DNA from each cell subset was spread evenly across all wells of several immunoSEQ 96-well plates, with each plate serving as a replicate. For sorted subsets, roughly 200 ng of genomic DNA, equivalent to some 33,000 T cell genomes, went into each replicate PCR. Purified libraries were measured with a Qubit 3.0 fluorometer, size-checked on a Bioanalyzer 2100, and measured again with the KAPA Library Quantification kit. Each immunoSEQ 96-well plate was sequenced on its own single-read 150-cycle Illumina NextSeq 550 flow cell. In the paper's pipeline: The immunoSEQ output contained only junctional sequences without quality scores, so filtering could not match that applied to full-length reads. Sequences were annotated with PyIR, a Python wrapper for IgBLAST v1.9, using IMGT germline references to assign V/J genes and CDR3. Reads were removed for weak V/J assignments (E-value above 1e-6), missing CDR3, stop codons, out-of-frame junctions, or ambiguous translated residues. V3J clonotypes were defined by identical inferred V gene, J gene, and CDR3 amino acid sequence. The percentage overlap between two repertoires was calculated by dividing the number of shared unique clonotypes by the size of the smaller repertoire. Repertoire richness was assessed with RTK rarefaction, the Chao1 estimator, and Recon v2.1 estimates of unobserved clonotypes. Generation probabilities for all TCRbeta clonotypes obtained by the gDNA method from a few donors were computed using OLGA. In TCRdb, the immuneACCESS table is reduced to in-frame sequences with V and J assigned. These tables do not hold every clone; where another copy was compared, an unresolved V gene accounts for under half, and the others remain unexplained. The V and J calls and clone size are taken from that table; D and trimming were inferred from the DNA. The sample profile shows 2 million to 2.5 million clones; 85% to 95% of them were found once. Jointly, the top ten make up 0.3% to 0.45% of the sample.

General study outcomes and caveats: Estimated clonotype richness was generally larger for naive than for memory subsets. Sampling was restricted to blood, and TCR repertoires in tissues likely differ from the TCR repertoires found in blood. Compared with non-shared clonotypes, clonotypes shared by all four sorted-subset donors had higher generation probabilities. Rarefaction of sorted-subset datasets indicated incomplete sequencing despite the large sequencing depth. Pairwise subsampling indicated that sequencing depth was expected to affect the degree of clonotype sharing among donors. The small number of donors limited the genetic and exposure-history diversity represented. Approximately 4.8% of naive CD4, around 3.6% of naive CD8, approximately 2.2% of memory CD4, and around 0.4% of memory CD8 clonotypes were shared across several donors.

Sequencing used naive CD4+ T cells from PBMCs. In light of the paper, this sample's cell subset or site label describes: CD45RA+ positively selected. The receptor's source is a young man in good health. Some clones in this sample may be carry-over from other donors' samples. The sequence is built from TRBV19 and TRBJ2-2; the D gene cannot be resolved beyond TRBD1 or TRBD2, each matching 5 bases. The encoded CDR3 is CASSMVRGPTGAGELFF. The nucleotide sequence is TGTGCCAGTAGTATGGTACGGGGCCCCACCGGGGCCGGGGAGCTGTTTTTT.